Following are 19 T cell receptor beta chains from one sample sequenced in a study of response to subunit inactivated influenza vaccine. TCRdb fed the RT-PCR reads into MiXCR, producing one record per CDR3 protein. The sample comprises about 800,000 distinct CDR3 sequences, approximately 21% of which are singletons, and roughly a tenth rests with the top ten. Here the sequenced sample was PBMCs from blood, taken roughly 5 days after vaccination. The receptor set was obtained from a man aged 50 or older who received an inactivated influenza vaccine.

The V call is TRBV29-1, the J call TRBJ2-7; no reliable D call. The V and J ends lost 5 bases and 0 bases respectively, with 11 bases between them. The germline V gene has CDR1 SQVTM and CDR2 ANQGSEA. This CDR3 spans 13 amino acids. The CDR3 reads CSVRSGRSYEQYF. The CDR3 DNA sequence: TGCAGCGTTAGGTCTGGCCGCTCCTACGAGCAGTACTTC.

The gene calls are TRBV12-3 or TRBV12-4 and TRBJ2-1; 8 nucleotides match TRBD2. The J segment lost 0 bases and the V segment lost 7 bases, leaving 5 bases of the junction unmatched. The CDR3 totals 15 residues. CDR3 region: CASKAGGASYNEQFF. In DNA, the CDR3 is TGTGCCAGCAAGGCCGGGGGGGCCTCCTACAATGAGCAGTTCTTC.

The rearrangement links TRBV4-3 to TRBJ2-1, with 8 bases aligning to TRBD1. The CDR3 is 15 residues long. CDR1 LGHNA and CDR2 YSLEER come from the germline V gene. V trimming: 3 bases; J trimming: 2 bases; junction bases outside the gene matches: 3. CDR3 DNA sequence: TGCGCCAGCAGCCAGAACAGGGGGGCCTACAATGAGCAGTTCTTC. Translated: CASSQNRGAYNEQFF.

This clonotype was recorded a few times. The chain is built from TRBV12-3 or TRBV12-4 and TRBJ2-1; TRBD2 aligns across 14 bases. CDR3 length equals 17 residues. The V and J ends lost 6 bases and 8 bases, in that order; junction bases with no gene match: 12. CDR3 amino acids: CASSGTSGSSTAYEQFF. CDR3 nucleotide sequence: TGTGCCAGCAGCGGGACTAGCGGGAGCTCCACGGCGTATGAGCAGTTCTTC.

This chain links TRBV5-8 with TRBJ2-7; D tentatively reads TRBD1 or TRBD2 (6 bases each). Germline loops: CDR1 SGHTS, CDR2 YDEGEE. This CDR3 has 15 amino acids. Trimming left V 0 bases short and J 0 bases short, with 10 bases between. Here the CDR3 DNA reads TGTGCCAGCAGCTTGGGCGGGGACACCTCCTACGAGCAGTACTTC. Translated: CASSLGGDTSYEQYF. Variable domain in full (rest from reference TRBV5-8 and TRBJ2-7): EAGVTQSPTHLIKTRGQQATLRCSPISGHTSVYWYQQALGLGLQFLLWYDEGEERNRGNFPPRFSGRQFPNYSSELNVNALELEDSALYLCASSLGGDTSYEQYFGPGTRLTVT.

This clonotype was observed a handful of times. The V call is TRBV20-1, the J call TRBJ2-2, with 8 positions matching TRBD2. The CDR3 covers 17 residues. The germline CDR1 and CDR2 sequences are DFQATT and SNEGSKA (reference sequence). The V gene end was trimmed by 5 bases and the J gene end by 2 bases; junction bases not matched to a gene: 13. CDR3 nucleotides: TGCAGTGCTGGAGTACTCTCAGCGGGAGTTAACACCGGGGAGCTGTTTTTT. Its translation is CSAGVLSAGVNTGELFF.

The chain joins TRBV24-1 to TRBJ2-3, with D perhaps TRBD2 (7 bases). Germline V CDR1 and CDR2: KGHDR, SFDVKD. There are 15 residues in the CDR3. Trimming shortened V by 4 bases and J by 5 bases, and 15 bases separated the two germline ends. The CDR3 region is CATSEGGGAKDTQYF. CDR3 bases: TGTGCCACCAGTGAGGGGGGGGGGGCCAAAGATACGCAGTATTTT.

This clonotype appeared many times. One junction end does not reproduce the germline sequence, and a read error may be involved. This sequence joins TRBV12-3 or TRBV12-4 and TRBJ2-5; D is perhaps TRBD2 (6 bases). The CDR3 spans 13 residues. The CDR3 nucleotides are TGCGCCAGCAGCTTGGGAGGTCTAGAGACCCAGTACTTC. This translates into CASSLGGLETQYF.

This clonotype was detected a few times. The genes are TRBV29-1 and TRBJ2-3; weak D call: TRBD1 (6 bases). V lost 6 bases and J lost 0, with 16 bases in between. The CDR3 totals 15 residues. CDR1 is SQVTM and CDR2 is ANQGSEA in the germline V gene. CDR3 bases: TGCAGCGTAACCTGGTGGGGACAAAGCACAGATACGCAGTATTTT. It encodes CSVTWWGQSTDTQYF.

This chain links TRBV6-1 with TRBJ2-1, with D unresolved. CDR1 MNHNS and CDR2 SASEGT come from the germline V gene. Trimming removed 8 bases from V and 2 bases from J, with 16 bases in between. The CDR3 length is 15 residues. CDR3 bases: TGTGCCAGCGACCCCGATATGCGCGCCTACAATGAGCAGTTCTTC. Protein: CASDPDMRAYNEQFF.

This sequence joins TRBV12-3 or TRBV12-4 and TRBJ2-2; TRBD1 matches 8 bases. The CDR3 length is 16 residues. After removal of 8 bases from V and 1 base from J, the junction contained 9 bases not matched to a gene. Here the CDR3 reads CASSKGGTGNTGELFF. In DNA, the CDR3 is TGTGCCAGCTCCAAGGGCGGGACAGGGAACACCGGGGAGCTGTTTTTT.

This clonotype was observed at least ten times. The chain links TRBV11-2 to TRBJ2-1; D tentatively fits TRBD1 or TRBD2 (6 bases each). The CDR3 has 16 amino acids. V was cut by 5 bases and J by 7 bases, with 21 bases left in between. Germline CDR1 and CDR2: SGHAT and FQNNGV. The DNA for the CDR3 is TGTGCCAGCAGCCTAATGGAGTGGGGGGCCAGGAATGAGCAGTTCTTC. As protein: CASSLMEWGARNEQFF.

The chain recombines TRBV7-2 with TRBJ2-2; tentative D call: TRBD2 (5 bases). Trimming stripped 4 bases from V and 5 bases from J, with 14 bases between. The CDR3 spans 15 residues. Germline loops: CDR1 SGHTA, CDR2 FQGNSA. The CDR3 region has the DNA TGTGCCAGCAGCTCGAGACGGTCGGGAACCGGGGAGCTGTTTTTT. It codes for CASSSRRSGTGELFF. Filled out from reference TRBV7-2 and TRBJ2-2, the complete variable domain reads GAGVSQSPSNKVTEKGKDVELRCDPISGHTALYWYRQSLGQGLEFLIYFQGNSAPDKSGLPSDRFSAERTGGSVSTLTIQRTQQEDSAVYLCASSSRRSGTGELFFGEGSRLTVL.

This clonotype showed up just a few times. This rearrangement joins TRBV20-1 to TRBJ2-7, with 7 bases matching TRBD2. V shed 0 bases and J 2 bases; nucleotides not matched to a gene: 4. From germline, CDR1 is DFQATT and CDR2 SNEGSKA (reference sequence). This CDR3 is 14 amino acids long. In DNA form, the CDR3 reads TGCAGTGCTAGAGAACAGGCGGGGGCCTACGAGCAGTACTTC. Translation gives CSAREQAGAYEQYF.

The V call is TRBV7-9, the J call TRBJ2-5; D remains ambiguous. V was trimmed by 3 bases and J by 5 bases, leaving 10 bases between them. CDR1 and CDR2 from the germline V gene are SEHNR and FQNEAQ (reference sequence). This CDR3 is 13 amino acids long. CDR3 DNA sequence: TGTGCCAGCAGCTTGTGGGGTATCGAGACCCAGTACTTC. This codes for CASSLWGIETQYF.

This clonotype was recorded a few times. The chain links TRBV20-1 to TRBJ2-3; TRBD2 agrees at 10 bases. The CDR3 has 15 amino acids. From germline, CDR1 is DFQATT and CDR2 SNEGSKA (reference sequence). V shed 0 bases and J 5 bases; nucleotides not matched to a gene: 5. The DNA for the CDR3 is TGCAGTGCTAGAGAGGAGCGGGAGGGGTTAGATACGCAGTATTTT. This translates into CSAREEREGLDTQYF.

This clonotype occurred a few times. V is TRBV4-3 and J is TRBJ2-1; D is undetermined. V lost 2 bases and J 0 bases, leaving 11 bases between the germline ends. Germline V CDR1 and CDR2: LGHNA, YSLEER. The CDR3 consists of 16 residues. DNA of the CDR3: TGCGCCAGCAGCCAAACCCCGTCGATCTCCTACAATGAGCAGTTCTTC. The encoded protein is CASSQTPSISYNEQFF.

The rearrangement links TRBV7-9 to TRBJ2-1; D perhaps matches TRBD2 (5 bases). V lost 5 bases and J lost 1, with 18 bases in between. The germline CDR1 and CDR2 sequences are SEHNR and FQNEAQ (reference sequence). The CDR3 has 17 amino acids. The CDR3 is CASSDYYGQPSYNEQFF. The DNA of the CDR3 is TGTGCCAGCAGCGACTATTACGGTCAGCCGTCCTACAATGAGCAGTTCTTC.

This clonotype has only a few counts. V usage is TRBV30 and J usage is TRBJ1-6; the D gene is possibly TRBD1 (5 bases). Looked up from germline, CDR1 is GTSNPN and CDR2 is SVGIG (reference sequence). The CDR3 spans 13 residues. V was cut by 4 bases and J by 7 bases, with 11 bases left in between. The CDR3 loop is CAWNRDLNSPLHF. DNA of the CDR3: TGTGCCTGGAATCGGGACCTGAATTCACCCCTCCACTTT.